The TCR beta chain under discussion was sequenced for a study of low-dose radiotherapy and immunotherapy resistance in tumors. Study context: Patients were treated with intravenous nivolumab at 240 mg every two weeks and were also dosed with ipilimumab at 1 mg/kg every six weeks.

The germline V gene has CDR1 SGHDN and CDR2 FVKESK. V lost 1 base to trimming and J lost 0 bases, with 13 bases between them. CDR3 length: 16 residues. As their treatment, donors received nivolumab, ipilimumab, aspirin, low-dose cyclophosphamide and low-dose radiotherapy. Qualifying patients carried advanced solid tumors devoid of tumor-infiltrating lymphocytes. Covering alpha and beta chains, TRAV- and TRBV-specific primers were used for the first-strand cDNA. The TCRs were subjected to amplification over roughly 20 PCR cycles employing a constant-region primer in conjunction with a V-primer adapter. mRNA, once isolated, was amplified by in vitro transcription. TCRdb recomputed calls from the reads with MiXCR, one row per CDR3 protein. The sample yields about 6,200 distinct CDR3 sequences, about four fifths seen once.

The chain employs TRBV14 and TRBJ2-7, with D perhaps matching TRBD1 or TRBD2 (6 bases each). This sequence was found in a human donor with advanced metastatic prostate, ovarian, gallbladder or colorectal cancer (not recorded which). This table probably holds off-target reads from a library built for another chain. CDR3 DNA sequence: TGTGCCAGCAGCCAAGCCTGGAGGGGGAACTCCTACGAGCAGTACTTC. Protein product: CASSQAWRGNSYEQYF.